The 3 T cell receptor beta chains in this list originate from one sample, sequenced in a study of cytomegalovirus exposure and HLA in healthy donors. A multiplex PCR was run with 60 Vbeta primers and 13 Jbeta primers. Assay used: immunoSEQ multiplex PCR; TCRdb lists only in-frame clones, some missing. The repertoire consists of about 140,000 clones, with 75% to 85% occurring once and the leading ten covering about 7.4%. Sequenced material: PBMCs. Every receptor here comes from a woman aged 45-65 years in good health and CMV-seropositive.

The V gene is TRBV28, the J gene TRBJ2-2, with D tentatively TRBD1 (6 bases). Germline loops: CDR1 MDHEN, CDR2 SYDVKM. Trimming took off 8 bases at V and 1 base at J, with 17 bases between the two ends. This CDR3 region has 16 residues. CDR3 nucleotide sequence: TGTGCCAGCTACCCCAGTAGGGGGTGGAACACCGGGGAGCTGTTTTTT. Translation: CASYPSRGWNTGELFF.

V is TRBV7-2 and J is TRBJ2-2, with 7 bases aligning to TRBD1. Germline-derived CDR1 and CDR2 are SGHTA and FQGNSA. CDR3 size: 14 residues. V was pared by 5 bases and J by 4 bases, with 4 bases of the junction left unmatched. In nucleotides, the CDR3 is TGTGCCAGCAGCCGTTACAGGGGCACCGGGGAGCTGTTTTTT. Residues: CASSRYRGTGELFF.

The CDR3 DNA is TGTGCCAGCAGTGAGTCAGGAGGTCAGCCCCAGCATTTT. This gives the protein CASSESGGQPQHF. The V gene is TRBV2, the J gene TRBJ1-5; D remains ambiguous. Germline CDR1 is SNHLY and CDR2 is FYNNEI. This CDR3 is 13 amino acids long. The V gene lost 3 bases and the J gene lost 6 bases, with 9 bases spanning the gap.